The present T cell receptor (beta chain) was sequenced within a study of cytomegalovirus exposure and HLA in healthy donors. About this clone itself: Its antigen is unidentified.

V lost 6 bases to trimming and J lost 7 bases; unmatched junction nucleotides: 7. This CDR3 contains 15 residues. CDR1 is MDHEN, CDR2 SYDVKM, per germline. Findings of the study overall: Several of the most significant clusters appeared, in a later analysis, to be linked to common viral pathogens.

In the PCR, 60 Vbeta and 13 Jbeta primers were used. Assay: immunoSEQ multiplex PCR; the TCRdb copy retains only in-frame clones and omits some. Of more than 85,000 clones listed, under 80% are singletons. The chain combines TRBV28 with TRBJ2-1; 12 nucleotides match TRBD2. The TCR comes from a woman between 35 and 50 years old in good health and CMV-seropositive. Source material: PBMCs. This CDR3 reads CASSPLAGGLNEQFF. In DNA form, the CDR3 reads TGTGCCAGCAGCCCACTAGCGGGGGGCTTAAATGAGCAGTTCTTC.